This entry concerns a single TCR beta chain. Its antigen is currently unknown. This specimen comes from a study of T cell responses to AZD1222 COVID-19 vaccine. Study-wide results and caveats: Following two doses of AZD1222, Spike-specific TCR breadth and depth rose.

There are 17 residues in the CDR3. Between the trimmed V and J ends, which lost 0 bases and 7 bases, there was a span of 19 bases. Germline V lookup: CDR1 LNHDA, CDR2 SQIVND (reference sequence). Data came from immunoSEQ multiplex PCR; TCRdb stores just in-frame clones and leaves some out. Of 95,000 to 110,000 clones in the sample, about 92% were seen once. The chain carries TRBV19 and TRBJ2-1; possibly TRBD1 or TRBD2 for D (6 bases each). Sequenced material: peripheral blood, taken 28 days after the second AZD1222 dose. This sequence originates from an adult who received the AZD1222 COVID-19 vaccine. CDR3 region: CASSIDQSGVRGNEQFF. The CDR3 bases are TGTGCCAGTAGTATAGATCAATCAGGGGTCCGGGGGAATGAGCAGTTCTTC.